This T cell receptor beta chain was observed in a study of low-dose radiotherapy and immunotherapy resistance in tumors. V gave up 5 bases and J gave up 4 bases; unmatched junction bases: 11. CDR1 SGHTS and CDR2 YDEGEE come from the germline V gene. The CDR3 contains 16 residues. TRAV- and TRBV-specific primers, spanning alpha and beta chains, primed first-strand cDNA. It was with a constant-region primer and a V-primer adapter that TCRs were amplified over around 18 PCR cycles. TCRdb reprocessed the reads via MiXCR and lists one record per CDR3 protein. The top ten hold less than 3% of the sample, which has 70,000 to 90,000 distinct CDR3 sequences, roughly a sixth seen once. Time point of the sample: before trial treatment.

The genes are TRBV5-8 and TRBJ2-3; 9 bases match TRBD2. Sequencing used PBMCs, obtained before treatment. This clonotype was obtained from a male donor with prostate cancer. CDR3 residues: CASRPRVAGVSDTQYF. In nucleotides, the CDR3 is TGTGCCAGCAGGCCCCGGGTAGCGGGGGTATCAGATACGCAGTATTTT.